The 9 T cell receptor beta chains in this list originate from one sample, sequenced in a study of control samples from healthy donors and cancer patients. Produced via immunoSEQ multiplex PCR; TCRdb's table is partial and in-frame only. Seen here are 100,000 to 150,000 clones, around 87% observed once, and the top ten hold around 8.7%. The sample consisted of blood. These receptor sequences come from a man between 40 and 49 years old in good health.

The J gene is TRBJ2-3, the V gene TRBV7-2; D is possibly TRBD2 (6 bases). Trimming stripped 5 bases from V and 10 bases from J, with 22 bases between. CDR3 size: 15 residues. Per the germline V gene, CDR1 is SGHTA and CDR2 is FQGNSA. The CDR3: CASSVTPRLVSAQYF. The CDR3 DNA reads as TGTGCCAGCAGCGTAACTCCTAGACTAGTTTCTGCGCAGTATTTT.

This clone was found many times. Different DNA sequences within this sample yield the same CDR3. This rearrangement joins TRBV6-5 to TRBJ2-1; D is perhaps TRBD1 or TRBD2 (5 bases each). The CDR3 sequence is 12 residues long. Between the trimmed V and J ends, which lost 2 bases and 10 bases, there was a span of 9 bases. Germline loops: CDR1 MNHEY, CDR2 SVGAGI. DNA for the CDR3: TGTGCCAGCAGTTACGGGTGGGGGGAGCAGTTCTTC. It translates to CASSYGWGEQFF.

This chain uses TRBV27 with TRBJ2-7, with 7 bases fitting TRBD2. There are 14 residues in the CDR3. CDR1 and CDR2 from the germline V gene are MNHEY and SMNVEV (reference sequence). V lost 6 bases and J lost 5; bases outside the gene matches: 10. The CDR3 bases are TGTGCCAGCAGACTCTGGTCGGGAGGAAACGAGCAGTACTTC. Translating gives CASRLWSGGNEQYF.

The chain carries TRBV6-5 and TRBJ2-1; D is ambiguous. V lost 6 bases, J lost 2 bases, and 8 bases lay in between. The CDR3 extends over 13 amino acids. Germline CDR1 is MNHEY and CDR2 is SVGAGI. The CDR3 DNA follows: TGTGCCAGCAGCCTGGGTACCTACAATGAGCAGTTCTTC. Protein product: CASSLGTYNEQFF.

The V call is TRBV24-1, the J call TRBJ1-2; 7 bases are shared with TRBD1. The germline V gene has CDR1 KGHDR and CDR2 SFDVKD. This CDR3 is 14 amino acids long. With 3 bases clipped from V and 8 bases from J, the junction kept 8 bases outside the gene matches. As DNA, the CDR3 is TGTGCCACCAGTGATCCGACAGGGTCTTGGGGCTACACCTTC. It specifies CATSDPTGSWGYTF.

This chain connects TRBV9 to TRBJ2-5, with 7 bases that match TRBD1. The CDR3 length is 13 residues. Trimming at V came to 4 bases and at J to 5 bases, leaving 5 bases not matched to a gene. The germline CDR1 and CDR2 sequences are SGDLS and YYNGEE. CDR3 sequence reads: CASSLTGYETQYF. CDR3 DNA: TGTGCCAGCAGCCTGACAGGGTACGAGACCCAGTACTTC.

The genes are TRBV4-3 and TRBJ1-5, with a possible D match to TRBD1 (5 bases). Germline-derived CDR1 and CDR2 are LGHNA and YSLEER. The CDR3 spans 15 residues. V lost 5 bases and J 2 bases, leaving 13 bases between the germline ends. CDR3 sequence (DNA): TGCGCCAGCAGCAAGGGAGGGGTGGGCAATCAGCCCCAGCATTTT. It translates to CASSKGGVGNQPQHF.

This rearrangement joins TRBV5-1 to TRBJ2-5, with 12 bases that match TRBD2. CDR3 size: 16 residues. Germline V CDR1 and CDR2: SGHRS, YFSETQ. J gave up 5 bases and V 5 bases, and 10 bases lay outside the gene matches. The CDR3 spells CASSRTSGVPGETQYF. The CDR3 DNA follows: TGCGCCAGCAGTCGGACTAGCGGGGTACCTGGGGAGACCCAGTACTTC.

V is TRBV6-5 and J is TRBJ1-1; maybe TRBD1 (5 bases). The CDR3 totals 15 residues. CDR1 is MNHEY and CDR2 is SVGAGI in the germline V gene. V was cut by 0 bases and J by 4 bases, with 12 bases left in between. CDR3 sequence reads: CASSYSRAGSTEAFF. The CDR3 DNA follows: TGTGCCAGCAGTTACTCTCGTGCAGGGAGCACTGAAGCTTTCTTT.